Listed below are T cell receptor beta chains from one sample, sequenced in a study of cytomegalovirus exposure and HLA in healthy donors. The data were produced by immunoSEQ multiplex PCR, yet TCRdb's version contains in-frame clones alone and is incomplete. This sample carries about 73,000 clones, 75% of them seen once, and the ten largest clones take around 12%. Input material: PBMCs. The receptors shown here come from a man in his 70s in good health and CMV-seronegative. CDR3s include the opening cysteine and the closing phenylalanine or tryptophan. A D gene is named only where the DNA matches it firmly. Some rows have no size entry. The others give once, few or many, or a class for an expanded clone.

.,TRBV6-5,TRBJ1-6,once,TGTGCCGCCAGAGGGGGAACAAATTCACCCCTCCACTTT,CAARGGTNSPLHF
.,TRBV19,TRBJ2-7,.,TGTGCCAGTAGGAGGGGGGGAGACAACTCCTACGAGCAGTACTTC,CASRRGGDNSYEQYF
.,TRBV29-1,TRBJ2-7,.,TGCAGCGTTGGCGAGTTTCAGGGGCGAACACCAAAGGTGATCTACGAGCAGTACTTC,CSVGEFQGRTPKVIYEQYF
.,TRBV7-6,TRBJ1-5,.,TGTGCCAGCAGCCAGACAGATAATCAGCCCCAGCATTTT,CASSQTDNQPQHF
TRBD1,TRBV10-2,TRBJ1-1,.,TGCGCCAGCAGACCGGGACAGGGGTCCGGGGAAGCTTTCTTT,CASRPGQGSGEAFF
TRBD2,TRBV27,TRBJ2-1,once,TGTGCCAGCAGCGTTACTAGCGGGAGTTACAATGAGCAGTTCTTC,CASSVTSGSYNEQFF
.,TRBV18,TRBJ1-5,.,TGTGCCAGCTCCTGGGACTGGGCTCAGCCCCAGCATTTT,CASSWDWAQPQHF
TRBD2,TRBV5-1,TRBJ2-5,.,TGCGCCAGCAGCTTGGATCCTGGGACTAGCAATACTGTGTACTTC,CASSLDPGTSNTVYF
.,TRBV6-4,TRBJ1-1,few,TGTGCCAGCAGTGGGACACCGGAGACTGAAGCTTTCTTT,CASSGTPETEAFF
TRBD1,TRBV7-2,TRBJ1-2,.,TGTGCCAGCAGCCTTCGGGACAGCTCTTCGACTAACTATGGCTACACCTTC,CASSLRDSSSTNYGYTF
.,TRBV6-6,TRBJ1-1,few,TGTGCCAGCAGTTACGTACAGGGTTTGGGCACTGAAGCTTTCTTT,CASSYVQGLGTEAFF
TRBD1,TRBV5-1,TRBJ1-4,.,TGCGCCAGCAGCCTCGGACAGGCCCGCTCGGAACTGTTTTTT,CASSLGQARSELFF
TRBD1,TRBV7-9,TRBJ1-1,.,TGCGCCGGACAGGGGAACACTGAAGCTTTCTTT,CAGQGNTEAFF
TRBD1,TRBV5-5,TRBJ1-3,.,TGTGCCAGCAGCTTGGCCGGGACAGGGGGCCGCTCTGGAAACACCATATATTTT,CASSLAGTGGRSGNTIYF
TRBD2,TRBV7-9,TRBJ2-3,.,TGTGCCAGCAGTCGAGCGGGAGGGACAGATACGCAGTATTTT,CASSRAGGTDTQYF
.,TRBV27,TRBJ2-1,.,TGTGCCAGCAGTTTATCCCCCCCAGGGCCCAATGAGCAGTTCTTC,CASSLSPPGPNEQFF
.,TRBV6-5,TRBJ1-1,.,TGTGCCAGCAGTTACCGGAGGGGAGGGGGGTTCACTGAAGCTTTCTTT,CASSYRRGGGFTEAFF
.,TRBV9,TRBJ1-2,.,TGTGCCAGCAGCGTTGAGTCGAGAGGGTATGGCTACACCTTC,CASSVESRGYGYTF
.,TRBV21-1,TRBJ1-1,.,TGTGCCAGCAGCAAGAGGTTCTACACTGAAGCTTTCTTT,CASSKRFYTEAFF
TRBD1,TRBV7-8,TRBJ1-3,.,TGTGCCAGCAGCTTCGGAGCAGGGGGCCCATCCTCTGGAAACACCATATATTTT,CASSFGAGGPSSGNTIYF
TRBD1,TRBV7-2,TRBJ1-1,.,TGTGCCAGCAGCTTAGCGGGTGGGACAGGGAGCTCTAACACTGAAGCTTTCTTT,CASSLAGGTGSSNTEAFF
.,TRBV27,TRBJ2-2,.,TGTGCCAGCAGTTCCCTGGGGGGGGCGACCGGGGAGCTGTTTTTT,CASSSLGGATGELFF